These 16 T cell receptor beta chains came from one sample sequenced in a study of T cell responses to AZD1222 COVID-19 vaccine. Data came from immunoSEQ multiplex PCR; TCRdb stores just in-frame clones and leaves some out. The sample has approximately 150,000 clones; more than 85% are singletons. The specimen comprised peripheral blood, sampled on day 0 of MenACWY control vaccination. The receptors were gathered from an adult in good health.

The genes are TRBV5-1 and TRBJ2-7; 7 positions match TRBD2. The CDR3 covers 15 residues. CDR1 is SGHRS and CDR2 is YFSETQ in the germline V gene. Trimming took 4 bases from V and 0 from J; bases not matched to a gene: 7. The CDR3 DNA sequence: TGCGCCAGCAGCCCCCCCGGGGGGAACTCCTACGAGCAGTACTTC. Encoded protein: CASSPPGGNSYEQYF.

The chain employs TRBV7-8 and TRBJ1-5; 7 bases line up with TRBD1. V shed 3 bases and J 5 bases; nucleotides not matched to a gene: 7. The CDR3 sequence is 15 residues long. Germline CDR1 reads SGHVS; CDR2 reads FQNEAQ. CDR3 nucleotides: TGTGCCAGCAGCTTTTCCCGACAGGGCGATCAGCCCCAGCATTTT. The encoded protein is CASSFSRQGDQPQHF.

The chain uses TRBV6-5 and TRBJ1-5; D perhaps matches TRBD1 (5 bases). The V gene's germline CDR1 is MNHEY and CDR2 SVGAGI. Trimming left V 6 bases short and J 1 base short, with 10 bases between. CDR3 size: 14 residues. In DNA, the CDR3 is TGTGCCAGCAGAAACCAGGGAAGCAATCAGCCCCAGCATTTT. The encoded protein is CASRNQGSNQPQHF.

The chain recombines TRBV2 with TRBJ1-1; D call uncertain. Trimming left V 4 bases short and J 0 bases short, with 9 bases between. The CDR3 extends over 14 amino acids. Germline V CDR1 and CDR2: SNHLY, FYNNEI. CDR3 amino acids: CASSVSPLNTEAFF. For the CDR3, the DNA is TGTGCCAGCAGTGTTTCGCCGCTGAACACTGAAGCTTTCTTT.

The chain recombines TRBV5-1 with TRBJ2-1; 9 nucleotides match TRBD2. Germline assignment: CDR1 SGHRS and CDR2 YFSETQ. Germline trimming cut 0 bases from V and 13 bases from J; bases unmatched to any gene: 17. CDR3 length: 17 amino acids. The CDR3 bases are TGCGCCAGCAGCTTGGGCCGGTCAGGGACTAGCAGCCGTTTACAGTTCTTC. Translation gives CASSLGRSGTSSRLQFF. Full variable domain (outside the CDR3, taken from reference TRBV5-1 and TRBJ2-1): KAGVTQTPRYLIKTRGQQVTLSCSPISGHRSVSWYQQTPGQGLQFLFEYFSETQRNKGNFPGRFSGRQFSNSRSEMNVSTLELGDSALYLCASSLGRSGTSSRLQFFGPGTRLTVL.

The chain links TRBV18 to TRBJ2-5; D is unresolved. Germline CDR1 reads KGHSH; CDR2 reads LQKENI. V lost 2 bases and J 2 bases, leaving 12 bases between the germline ends. The CDR3 sequence is 15 residues long. This chain's CDR3 is CASSPYSGSQETQYF. CDR3 coding DNA: TGTGCCAGCTCACCATACTCGGGTTCTCAAGAGACCCAGTACTTC.

The chain links TRBV7-6 to TRBJ1-6; 7 positions match TRBD1. The V gene's germline CDR1 is SGHVS and CDR2 FNYEAQ. The CDR3 has 15 amino acids. V lost 0 bases to trimming and J lost 10 bases; unmatched junction nucleotides: 6. CDR3 residues: CASSLAGQGGSPLHF. The CDR3 nucleotides are TGTGCCAGCAGCTTAGCAGGTCAGGGGGGCTCACCCCTCCACTTT.

The gene calls are TRBV19 and TRBJ1-5; 9 nucleotides agree with TRBD1. V gave up 3 bases and J gave up 11 bases; unmatched junction bases: 11. Per the germline V gene, CDR1 is LNHDA and CDR2 is SQIVND (reference sequence). The CDR3 has 15 amino acids. The CDR3 DNA reads TGTGCCAGTAGTATGACTGGACAGGGGACTAGGACCCAGCATTTT. Translating gives CASSMTGQGTRTQHF. The whole variable domain, remainder taken from reference TRBV19 and TRBJ1-5, is DGGITQSPKYLFRKEGQNVTLSCEQNLNHDAMYWYRQDPGQGLRLIYYSQIVNDFQKGDIAEGYSVSREKKESFPLTVTSAQKNPTAFYLCASSMTGQGTRTQHFGDGTRLSIL.

The chain is built from TRBV5-6 and TRBJ2-5, with D perhaps matching TRBD1 (6 bases). This CDR3 has 14 residues. CDR1 is SGHDT and CDR2 is YYEEEE in the germline V gene. V was pared by 0 bases and J by 4 bases, with 10 bases between. The CDR3 loop reads CASSLVLDRETQYF. The CDR3 DNA reads as TGTGCCAGCAGCTTGGTGTTGGACAGAGAGACCCAGTACTTC. The full variable domain, completed using reference TRBV5-6 and TRBJ2-5, is DAGVTQSPTHLIKTRGQQVTLRCSPKSGHDTVSWYQQALGQGPQFIFQYYEEEERQRGNFPDRFSGHQFPNYSSELNVNALLLGDSALYLCASSLVLDRETQYFGPGTRLLVL.

The chain recombines TRBV6-2 or TRBV6-3 with TRBJ2-7; 8 bases line up with TRBD1. Germline V gene data show CDR1 as MNHEY and CDR2 as SVGEGT. V trimming: 5 bases; J trimming: 6 bases; junction bases outside the gene matches: 3. The CDR3 length is 12 residues. CDR3 amino acids: CASSPTGVEQYF. CDR3 nucleotide sequence: TGTGCCAGCAGTCCGACAGGGGTCGAGCAGTACTTC.

The chain employs TRBV28 and TRBJ2-7; D gene uncertain. The CDR3 extends over 12 amino acids. Germline CDR1 reads MDHEN; CDR2 reads SYDVKM. V lost 4 bases and J lost 5, with 9 bases in between. CDR3 bases: TGTGCCAGCAGTTCCCGCCGGGACGAGCAGTACTTC. Its translation is CASSSRRDEQYF. The whole variable domain, filled in from reference TRBV28 and TRBJ2-7, reads DVKVTQSSRYLVKRTGEKVFLECVQDMDHENMFWYRQDPGLGLRLIYFSYDVKMKEKGDIPEGYSVSREKKERFSLILESASTNQTSMYLCASSSRRDEQYFGPGTRLTVT.

Comments on this clone: The sample carries other DNA sequences with the same CDR3. This chain joins TRBV9 and TRBJ1-1; TRBD1 might be the D (5 bases). CDR1 and CDR2 (germline): SGDLS, YYNGEE. V lost 0 bases and J lost 2, with 11 bases in between. The CDR3 sequence is 15 residues long. CDR3 nucleotide sequence: TGTGCCAGCAGCGTAGGGGCAGGGCTAAACACTGAAGCTTTCTTT. Its translation: CASSVGAGLNTEAFF.

The chain links TRBV24-1 to TRBJ2-6; unclear D gene. The CDR3 runs 18 residues. Between the trimmed V and J ends, which lost 8 bases and 0 bases, there was a span of 19 bases. From germline, CDR1 is KGHDR and CDR2 SFDVKD. The CDR3 nucleotides are TGTGCCACCATCTACGGGTTCTGCCCAGACTCTGGGGCCAACGTCCTGACTTTC. Its translation is CATIYGFCPDSGANVLTF.

The V call is TRBV9, the J call TRBJ1-2; a possible D gene is TRBD1 (5 bases). Between the trimmed V and J ends, which lost 0 bases and 6 bases, there was a span of 12 bases. Germline CDR1 reads SGDLS; CDR2 reads YYNGEE. This CDR3 contains 14 residues. CDR3 residues: CASSVDAGRDGYTF. The CDR3 DNA is TGTGCCAGCAGCGTAGATGCAGGGAGGGATGGCTACACCTTC.

This clone came up once. The chain uses TRBV12-2 and TRBJ2-1; the table gives TRBD1 as D, unverified against the DNA. TRBV12-2 has pseudogene status. The CDR3 runs 19 residues. CDR3 bases: TGTGCAAGTCGCTCCCCCGGGGACAGGGGGTCGAGCTCCTACAATGAGCAGTTCTTC. It translates to CASRSPGDRGSSSYNEQFF.

The chain recombines TRBV5-1 with TRBJ2-3; unclear D gene. V was pared by 0 bases and J by 3 bases, with 5 bases between. Looked up from germline, CDR1 is SGHRS and CDR2 is YFSETQ. The CDR3 runs to 13 residues. CDR3 sequence: CASSLDPTDTQYF. In DNA, the CDR3 is TGCGCCAGCAGCTTGGATCCAACAGATACGCAGTATTTT.